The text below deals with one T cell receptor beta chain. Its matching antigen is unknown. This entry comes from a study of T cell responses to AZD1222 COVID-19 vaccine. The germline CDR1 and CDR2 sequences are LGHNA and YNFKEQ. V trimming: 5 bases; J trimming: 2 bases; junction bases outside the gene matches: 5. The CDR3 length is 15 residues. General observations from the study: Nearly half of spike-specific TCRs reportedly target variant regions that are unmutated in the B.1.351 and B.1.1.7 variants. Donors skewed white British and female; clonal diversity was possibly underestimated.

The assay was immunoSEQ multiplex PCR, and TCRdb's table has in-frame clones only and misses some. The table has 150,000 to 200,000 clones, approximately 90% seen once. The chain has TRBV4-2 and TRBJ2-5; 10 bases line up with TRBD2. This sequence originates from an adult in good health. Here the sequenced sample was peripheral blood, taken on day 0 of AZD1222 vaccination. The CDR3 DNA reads TGTGCCAGCAGCTCGTGGACTAGCGGTCAAGAGACCCAGTACTTC. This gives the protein CASSSWTSGQETQYF.